This T cell receptor beta chain is from a study of cytomegalovirus exposure and HLA in healthy donors. The CDR3 extends over 13 amino acids. Germline loops: CDR1 MNHEY, CDR2 SMNVEV (reference sequence). J was trimmed by 3 bases and V by 4 bases; bases with no gene match: 3. In the PCR, 60 Vbeta and 13 Jbeta primers were used. Here immunoSEQ multiplex PCR was the method, and the copy in TCRdb shows in-frame clones only, minus some. The data show roughly 60,000 clones, about 83% seen once. The rearrangement joins TRBV27 to TRBJ2-7, with 7 bases matching TRBD1. The specimen was PBMCs. The sequence was collected from a man aged 30 to 39 in good health and CMV-seronegative. The CDR3 DNA is TGTGCCAGCAGTTCCCAGGGGGTCTACGAGCAGTACTTC. It translates to CASSSQGVYEQYF.